The 22 T cell receptor beta chains reported below all come from one sample, sequenced in a study of T cell responses to AZD1222 COVID-19 vaccine. The assay was immunoSEQ multiplex PCR, and TCRdb's table has in-frame clones only and misses some. Counted here are 95,000 to 150,000 clones, around 93% occurring once; the ten biggest clones make up 14% to 15%. The source material was peripheral blood, sampled on day 0 of AZD1222 vaccination. The origin of the receptors is an adult in good health.

This clone was picked up one time. V gene TRBV18 combines with J gene TRBJ1-4, with no clear D. CDR1 KGHSH and CDR2 LQKENI come from the germline V gene. The CDR3 contains 13 residues. Trimming cost V 6 bases and J 0 bases, with 5 bases left between them. The CDR3 sequence: CASSLTTNEKLFF. CDR3 in DNA: TGTGCCAGCTCGCTCACAACTAATGAAAAACTGTTTTTT.

CDR3 residues: CASSFTGSPTYGYTF. DNA of the CDR3: TGTGCCAGCAGCTTTACAGGGTCACCCACATATGGCTACACCTTC. The chain carries TRBV7-9 and TRBJ1-2, with D possibly TRBD1 on 6 matching bases. The CDR3 contains 15 residues. V was clipped by 3 bases and J by 5 bases, with 16 bases between them. Germline CDR1 is SEHNR and CDR2 is FQNEAQ (reference sequence).

The gene calls are TRBV4-1 and TRBJ1-5; D gene unclear. The germline V and J ends were trimmed by 4 bases and 0 bases, with 7 bases remaining between them. This CDR3 is built from 14 residues. Germline V lookup: CDR1 MGHRA, CDR2 YSYEKL. The CDR3 sequence: CASSPFNSNQPQHF. Written as DNA, the CDR3 is TGCGCCAGCAGCCCTTTTAATAGCAATCAGCCCCAGCATTTT.

The J gene is TRBJ2-1, the V gene TRBV6-5, with 7 bases matching TRBD2. The junction had 2 bases not matched to a gene; V was cut back by 8 bases and J by 7 bases. The CDR3 is made up of 11 amino acids. Germline V lookup: CDR1 MNHEY, CDR2 SVGAGI. For the CDR3, the DNA is TGTGCCAGCTGGGGGGGAAATGAGCAGTTCTTC. Protein product: CASWGGNEQFF.

The V call is TRBV19, the J call TRBJ2-7; 11 positions agree with TRBD1. Germline V lookup: CDR1 LNHDA, CDR2 SQIVND (reference sequence). Trimming cost V 4 bases and J 4 bases; bases outside gene matches: 3. CDR3 length: 14 residues. CDR3 amino acids: CASSRTGGFYEQYF. In DNA, the CDR3 is TGTGCCAGTAGTAGGACAGGGGGCTTTTACGAGCAGTACTTC.

The gene calls are TRBV6-4 and TRBJ1-6; maybe TRBD1 (5 bases). Trimming removed 4 bases at V and 5 bases at J, with 15 bases between. The germline V gene has CDR1 MRHNA and CDR2 SNTAGT. This CDR3 contains 16 residues. The CDR3 loop is CASSGVARVNNSPLHF. The CDR3 DNA follows: TGTGCCAGCAGTGGTGTGGCCAGGGTGAATAATTCACCCCTCCACTTT.

The chain recombines TRBV30 with TRBJ2-3; a possible D gene is TRBD2 (6 bases). This CDR3 has 13 residues. The V end lost 3 bases, the J end lost 5 bases, and 12 bases lay between the germline ends. Germline loops: CDR1 GTSNPN, CDR2 SVGIG (reference sequence). CDR3 region: CAWSGGIGDTQYF. The DNA for the CDR3 is TGTGCCTGGAGCGGCGGGATTGGAGATACGCAGTATTTT.

This clone was detected once. This chain uses TRBV5-4 with TRBJ2-7; TRBD1 agrees at 9 bases. CDR1 is SGHNT and CDR2 is YYREEE in the germline V gene (reference sequence). CDR3 size: 14 residues. Trimming removed 3 bases from V and 4 bases from J; junction bases left unmatched: 5. CDR3 sequence (DNA): TGTGCCAGCAGCTCCGGGACAGGGAGATACGAGCAGTACTTC. Encoded protein: CASSSGTGRYEQYF. The full variable domain, completed using reference TRBV5-4 and TRBJ2-7, is ETGVTQSPTHLIKTRGQQVTLRCSSQSGHNTVSWYQQALGQGPQFIFQYYREEENGRGNFPPRFSGLQFPNYSSELNVNALELDDSALYLCASSSGTGRYEQYFGPGTRLTVT.

J is TRBJ1-2 and V is TRBV28; 7 bases are shared with TRBD1. The V gene's germline CDR1 is MDHEN and CDR2 SYDVKM. The trim removed 5 bases at V and 2 bases at J, leaving 5 bases unmatched. The CDR3 runs 14 residues. The CDR3 nucleotides are TGTGCCAGCAGTCTAATACAGGGGAACTATGGCTACACCTTC. The encoded protein is CASSLIQGNYGYTF.

J is TRBJ2-1 and V is TRBV9; D is uncertain. This CDR3 comprises 13 residues. From germline, CDR1 is SGDLS and CDR2 YYNGEE. The germline V and J ends were trimmed by 0 bases and 7 bases, with 8 bases remaining between them. The CDR3 here is CASSVEARNEQFF. DNA for the CDR3: TGTGCCAGCAGCGTAGAGGCGCGGAATGAGCAGTTCTTC.

V usage is TRBV4-1 and J usage is TRBJ1-2; D perhaps matches TRBD1 (6 bases). CDR3 size: 14 residues. Looked up from germline, CDR1 is MGHRA and CDR2 is YSYEKL. Trimming cost V 5 bases and J 7 bases, with 17 bases left between them. The CDR3 DNA reads TGCGCCAGCAGCACACCCCAGGGGATTGCTGGCTACACCTTC. Its translation: CASSTPQGIAGYTF.

The chain carries TRBV19 and TRBJ1-6, with D perhaps matching TRBD1 (6 bases). The CDR3 consists of 14 residues. Trimming left V 9 bases short and J 7 bases short, with 16 bases between. The V gene's germline CDR1 is LNHDA and CDR2 SQIVND (reference sequence). The CDR3 sequence is CASANRVGNSPLHF. The CDR3 DNA reads TGTGCCAGCGCAAACAGGGTTGGAAATTCACCCCTCCACTTT.

The chain carries TRBV6-5 and TRBJ1-1; 7 nucleotides line up with TRBD1. Germline loops: CDR1 MNHEY, CDR2 SVGAGI. Trimming at V came to 7 bases and at J to 12 bases, leaving 14 bases not matched to a gene. CDR3 length equals 13 residues. DNA of the CDR3: TGTGCCAGCAACATGGGGGGACAGACCCCGCCTTTCTTT. It translates to CASNMGGQTPPFF.

The V call is TRBV4-3, the J call TRBJ1-1, with TRBD1 matching 9 bases. The V segment lost 3 bases and the J segment 1 base; nucleotides outside the gene matches: 3. CDR1 is LGHNA, CDR2 YSLEER, per germline. This CDR3 spans 15 amino acids. CDR3 protein: CASSHRTGANTEAFF. The CDR3 DNA is TGCGCCAGCAGCCATAGGACAGGGGCGAACACTGAAGCTTTCTTT.

This clone was counted a few times. The rearrangement joins TRBV2 to TRBJ2-3, with a possible D match to TRBD1 (6 bases). This CDR3 is built from 16 residues. V lost 6 bases and J lost 0, with 16 bases in between. In germline, CDR1 is SNHLY, CDR2 FYNNEI. CDR3 amino acids: CASRRRTDPSTDTQYF. DNA of the CDR3: TGTGCCAGCAGAAGAAGGACAGATCCTAGCACAGATACGCAGTATTTT.

This clone was picked up a small number of times. CDR3 protein: CASSQAYYGYTF. The CDR3 DNA follows: TGTGCCAGCAGCCAAGCTTACTATGGCTACACCTTC. The chain carries TRBV3-1 (or the pseudogene TRBV3-2) and TRBJ1-2; D gene uncertain. Per germline, CDR1 LGHDT and CDR2 YNNKEL (reference sequence). Trimming took off 1 base at V and 3 bases at J, with 3 bases between the two ends. The CDR3 is made up of 12 amino acids.

The chain joins TRBV6-1 to TRBJ1-4; D is possibly TRBD1 (5 bases). Germline V lookup: CDR1 MNHNS, CDR2 SASEGT. This CDR3 has 16 amino acids. The V and J ends lost 3 bases and 6 bases respectively, with 17 bases between them. The CDR3 DNA reads as TGTGCCAGCAGTGAGTTAGGGGCGGGATTATATGAAAAACTGTTTTTT. It is translated as CASSELGAGLYEKLFF.

The chain joins TRBV3-1 (or the pseudogene TRBV3-2) to TRBJ2-1, with 7 bases fitting TRBD2. Germline V gene data show CDR1 as LGHDT and CDR2 as YNNKEL (reference sequence). The CDR3 is 17 residues long. The junction had 11 bases not matched to a gene; V was cut back by 1 base and J by 5 bases. This CDR3 reads CASSQVRGRALNNEQFF. The CDR3, as DNA: TGTGCCAGCAGCCAAGTTAGAGGGAGGGCACTTAACAATGAGCAGTTCTTC.

J is TRBJ2-5 and V is TRBV27; 8 bases are a match to TRBD1. CDR3 length: 17 amino acids. The germline V gene encodes CDR1 MNHEY and CDR2 SMNVEV (reference sequence). Trimming removed 1 base from V and 3 bases from J; junction bases left unmatched: 10. CDR3 protein: CASSLLGRGRTKETQYF. The DNA for the CDR3 is TGTGCCAGCAGTTTATTAGGCAGGGGGCGGACCAAAGAGACCCAGTACTTC.

This clone was seen once. V is TRBV6-5 and J is TRBJ2-3; D perhaps matches TRBD2 (5 bases). V gave up 2 bases and J gave up 6 bases, with 12 bases separating them. The germline V gene encodes CDR1 MNHEY and CDR2 SVGAGI. CDR3 size: 14 residues. The CDR3 region is CASSYRGVEDTQYF. CDR3 coding DNA: TGTGCCAGCAGTTACCGGGGTGTAGAGGATACGCAGTATTTT.

This sequence joins TRBV7-2 and TRBJ2-3; D is undetermined. The germline V and J ends were trimmed by 3 bases and 1 base, with 8 bases remaining between them. The CDR3 sequence is 14 residues long. Per germline, CDR1 SGHTA and CDR2 FQGNSA. In DNA form, the CDR3 reads TGTGCCAGCAGCTTTGGCCTCGGCACAGATACGCAGTATTTT. This translates into CASSFGLGTDTQYF.

The J gene is TRBJ1-1, the V gene TRBV28; maybe TRBD1 (5 bases). CDR1 is MDHEN, CDR2 SYDVKM, per germline. V shed 6 bases and J shed 8 bases, with 13 bases lying between them. This CDR3 region has 12 residues. CDR3 nucleotide sequence: TGTGCCAGCAGGACCGGGGGGTTCGAAGCTTTCTTT. Its translation is CASRTGGFEAFF.